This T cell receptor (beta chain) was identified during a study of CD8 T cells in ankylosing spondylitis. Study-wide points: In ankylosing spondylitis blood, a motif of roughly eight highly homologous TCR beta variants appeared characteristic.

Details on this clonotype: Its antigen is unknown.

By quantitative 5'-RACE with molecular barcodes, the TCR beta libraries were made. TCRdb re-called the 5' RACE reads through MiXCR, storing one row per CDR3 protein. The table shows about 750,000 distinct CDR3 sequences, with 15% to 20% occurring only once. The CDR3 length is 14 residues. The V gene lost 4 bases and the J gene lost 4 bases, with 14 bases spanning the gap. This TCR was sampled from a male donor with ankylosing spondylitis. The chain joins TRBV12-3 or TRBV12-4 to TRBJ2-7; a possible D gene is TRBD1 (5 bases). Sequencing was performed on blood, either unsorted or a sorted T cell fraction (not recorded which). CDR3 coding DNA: TGTGCCAGCAGTTACAGTCTTAGGGGTTACGAGCAGTACTTC. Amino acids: CASSYSLRGYEQYF.